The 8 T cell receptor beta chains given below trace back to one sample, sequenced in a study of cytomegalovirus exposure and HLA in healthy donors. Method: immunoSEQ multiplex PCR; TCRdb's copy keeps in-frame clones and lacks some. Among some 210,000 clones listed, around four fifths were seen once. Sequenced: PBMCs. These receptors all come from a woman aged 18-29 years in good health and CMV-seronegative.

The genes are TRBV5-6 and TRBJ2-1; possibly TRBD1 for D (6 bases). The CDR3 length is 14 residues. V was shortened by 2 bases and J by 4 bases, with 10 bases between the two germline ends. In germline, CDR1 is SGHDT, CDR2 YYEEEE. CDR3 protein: CASSFSTGYNEQFF. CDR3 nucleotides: TGTGCCAGCAGCTTTAGTACAGGGTACAATGAGCAGTTCTTC.

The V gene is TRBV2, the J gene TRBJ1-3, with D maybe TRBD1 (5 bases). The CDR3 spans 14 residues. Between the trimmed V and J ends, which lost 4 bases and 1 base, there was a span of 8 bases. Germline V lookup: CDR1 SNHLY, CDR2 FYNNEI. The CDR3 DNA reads TGTGCCAGCAGTGGGACATTTTCTGGAAACACCATATATTTT. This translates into CASSGTFSGNTIYF.

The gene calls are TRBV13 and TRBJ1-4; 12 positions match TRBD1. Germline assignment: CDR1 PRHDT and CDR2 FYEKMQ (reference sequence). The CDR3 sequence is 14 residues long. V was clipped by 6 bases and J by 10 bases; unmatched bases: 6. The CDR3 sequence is CASSSGTGGRKLFF. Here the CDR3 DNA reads TGTGCCAGCAGTTCCGGGACAGGGGGCCGAAAACTGTTTTTT.

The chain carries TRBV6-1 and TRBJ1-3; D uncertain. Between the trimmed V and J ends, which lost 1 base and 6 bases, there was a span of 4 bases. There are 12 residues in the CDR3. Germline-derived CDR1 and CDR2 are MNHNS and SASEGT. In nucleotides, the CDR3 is TGTGCCAGCAGTGAAGTTGTAAACACCATATATTTT. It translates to CASSEVVNTIYF.

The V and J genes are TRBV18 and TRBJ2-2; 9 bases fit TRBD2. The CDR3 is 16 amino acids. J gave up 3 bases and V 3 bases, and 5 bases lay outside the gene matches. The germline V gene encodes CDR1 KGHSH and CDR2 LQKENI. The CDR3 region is CASSPREREDTGELFF. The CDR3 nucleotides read TGTGCCAGCTCACCCCGGGAGCGGGAGGACACCGGGGAGCTGTTTTTT.

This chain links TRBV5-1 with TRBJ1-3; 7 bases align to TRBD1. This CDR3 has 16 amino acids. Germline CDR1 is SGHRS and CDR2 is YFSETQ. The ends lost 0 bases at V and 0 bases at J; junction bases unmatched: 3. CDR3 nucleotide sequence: TGCGCCAGCAGCTTGGGACAGGGTCGCTCTGGAAACACCATATATTTT. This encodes CASSLGQGRSGNTIYF. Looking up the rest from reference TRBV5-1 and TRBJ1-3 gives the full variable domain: KAGVTQTPRYLIKTRGQQVTLSCSPISGHRSVSWYQQTPGQGLQFLFEYFSETQRNKGNFPGRFSGRQFSNSRSEMNVSTLELGDSALYLCASSLGQGRSGNTIYFGEGSWLTVV.

In DNA, the CDR3 is TGCAGCGCCGAACCACTAGCGGGGGGCACAGATACGCAGTATTTT. Translating gives CSAEPLAGGTDTQYF. V is TRBV29-1 and J is TRBJ2-3; 11 bases fit TRBD2. V shed 7 bases and J 1 base; nucleotides not matched to a gene: 7. Germline V gene sequence: CDR1 SQVTM, CDR2 ANQGSEA. The length of the CDR3 is 15 residues.

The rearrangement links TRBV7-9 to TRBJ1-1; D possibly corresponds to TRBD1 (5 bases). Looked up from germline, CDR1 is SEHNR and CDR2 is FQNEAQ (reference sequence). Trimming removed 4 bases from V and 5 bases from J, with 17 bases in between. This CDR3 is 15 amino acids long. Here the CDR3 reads CASSSPREGITEAFF. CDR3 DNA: TGTGCCAGCAGCTCACCCAGGGAGGGGATAACTGAAGCTTTCTTT.